Sequencing of this T cell receptor beta chain was carried out in a study of blood T cell repertoires in COVID-19. Study-wide context: COVID-19 samples collected from the United States, Italy and Spain covered acute and convalescent phases. T cells, B-cell-depleted T cells, or PBMCs provided the cDNA or gDNA that served as material.

Here immunoSEQ multiplex PCR was the method, and the copy in TCRdb shows in-frame clones only, minus some. The repertoire has more than 200,000 clones, about 79% of them found once; the top ten carry more than 7%. After removal of 1 base from V and 3 bases from J, the junction contained 8 bases not matched to a gene. The CDR3 loop spans 17 amino acids. Looked up from germline, CDR1 is MNHEY and CDR2 is SMNVEV (reference sequence). The TCR comes from a man aged 80 or over with acute or convalescent COVID-19. V usage is TRBV27 and J usage is TRBJ2-5; 10 bases are a match to TRBD2. The source material was peripheral blood. CDR3 DNA sequence: TGTGCCAGCAGTTTATGGGCTAGCGGGAGCGGAAAAGAGACCCAGTACTTC. Amino acids: CASSLWASGSGKETQYF.